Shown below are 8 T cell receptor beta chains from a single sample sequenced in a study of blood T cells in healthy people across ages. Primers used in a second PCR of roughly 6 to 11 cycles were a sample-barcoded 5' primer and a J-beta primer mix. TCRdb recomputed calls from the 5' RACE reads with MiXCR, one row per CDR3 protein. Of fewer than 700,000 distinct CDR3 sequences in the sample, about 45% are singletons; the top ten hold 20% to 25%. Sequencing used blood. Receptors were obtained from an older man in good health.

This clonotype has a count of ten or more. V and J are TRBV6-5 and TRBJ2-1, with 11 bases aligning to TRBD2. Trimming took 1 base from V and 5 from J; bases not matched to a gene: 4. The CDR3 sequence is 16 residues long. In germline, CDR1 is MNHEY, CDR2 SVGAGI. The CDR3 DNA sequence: TGTGCCAGCAGTTACTATGGACTAGCGGGCAACAATGAGCAGTTCTTC. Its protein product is CASSYYGLAGNNEQFF.

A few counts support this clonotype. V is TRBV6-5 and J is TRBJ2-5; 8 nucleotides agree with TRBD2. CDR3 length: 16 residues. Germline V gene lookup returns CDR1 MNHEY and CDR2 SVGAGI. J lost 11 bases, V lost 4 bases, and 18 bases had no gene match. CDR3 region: CASSLYGGRTSTGQYF. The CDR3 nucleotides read TGTGCCAGCAGTTTGTACGGGGGCCGGACTAGCACGGGGCAGTACTTC.

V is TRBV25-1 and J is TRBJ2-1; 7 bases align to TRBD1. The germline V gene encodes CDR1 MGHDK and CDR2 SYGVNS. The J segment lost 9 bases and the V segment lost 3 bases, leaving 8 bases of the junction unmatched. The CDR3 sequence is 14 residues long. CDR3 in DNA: TGTGCCAGCAGTGACAATTCAGGGGGTCCTGAGCAGTTCTTC. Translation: CASSDNSGGPEQFF. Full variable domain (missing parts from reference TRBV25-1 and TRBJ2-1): EADIYQTPRYLVIGTGKKITLECSQTMGHDKMYWYQQDPGMELHLIHYSYGVNSTEKGDLSSESTVSRIRTEHFPLTLESARPSHTSQYLCASSDNSGGPEQFFGPGTRLTVL.

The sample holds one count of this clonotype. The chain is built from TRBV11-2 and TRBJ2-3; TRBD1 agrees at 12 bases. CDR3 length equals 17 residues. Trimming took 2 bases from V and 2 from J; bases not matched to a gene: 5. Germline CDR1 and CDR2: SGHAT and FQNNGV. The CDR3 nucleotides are TGTGCCAGCAGCTTAAACCGGGACAGGGGGCTCACAGATACGCAGTATTTT. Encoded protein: CASSLNRDRGLTDTQYF.

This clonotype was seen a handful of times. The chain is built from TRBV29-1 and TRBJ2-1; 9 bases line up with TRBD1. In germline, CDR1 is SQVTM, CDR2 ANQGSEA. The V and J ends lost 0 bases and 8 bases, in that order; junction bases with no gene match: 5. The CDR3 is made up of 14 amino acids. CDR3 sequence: CSVEEGQGYDEQFF. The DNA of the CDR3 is TGCAGCGTTGAAGAAGGACAGGGGTACGATGAGCAGTTCTTC.

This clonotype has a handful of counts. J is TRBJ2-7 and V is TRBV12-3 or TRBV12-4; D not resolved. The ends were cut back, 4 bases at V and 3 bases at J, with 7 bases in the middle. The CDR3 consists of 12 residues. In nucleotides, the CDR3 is TGTGCCAGCAGTTCCCTCGTCTACGAGCAGTACTTC. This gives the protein CASSSLVYEQYF.

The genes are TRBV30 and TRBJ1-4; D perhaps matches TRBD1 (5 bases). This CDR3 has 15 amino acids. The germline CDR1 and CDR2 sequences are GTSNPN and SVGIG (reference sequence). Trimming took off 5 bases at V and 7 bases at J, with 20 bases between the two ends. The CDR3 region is CAWAPPGGLTEKLFF. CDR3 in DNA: TGTGCCTGGGCGCCCCCCGGGGGGTTGACTGAAAAACTGTTTTTT.

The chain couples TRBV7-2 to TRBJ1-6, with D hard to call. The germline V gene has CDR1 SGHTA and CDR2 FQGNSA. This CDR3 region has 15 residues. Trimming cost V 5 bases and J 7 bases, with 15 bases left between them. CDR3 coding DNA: TGTGCCAGCAGCGAGGAGCAGGTAGAGAATTCACCCCTCCACTTT. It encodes CASSEEQVENSPLHF. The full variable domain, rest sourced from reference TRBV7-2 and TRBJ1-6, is GAGVSQSPSNKVTEKGKDVELRCDPISGHTALYWYRQSLGQGLEFLIYFQGNSAPDKSGLPSDRFSAERTGGSVSTLTIQRTQQEDSAVYLCASSEEQVENSPLHFGNGTRLTVT.